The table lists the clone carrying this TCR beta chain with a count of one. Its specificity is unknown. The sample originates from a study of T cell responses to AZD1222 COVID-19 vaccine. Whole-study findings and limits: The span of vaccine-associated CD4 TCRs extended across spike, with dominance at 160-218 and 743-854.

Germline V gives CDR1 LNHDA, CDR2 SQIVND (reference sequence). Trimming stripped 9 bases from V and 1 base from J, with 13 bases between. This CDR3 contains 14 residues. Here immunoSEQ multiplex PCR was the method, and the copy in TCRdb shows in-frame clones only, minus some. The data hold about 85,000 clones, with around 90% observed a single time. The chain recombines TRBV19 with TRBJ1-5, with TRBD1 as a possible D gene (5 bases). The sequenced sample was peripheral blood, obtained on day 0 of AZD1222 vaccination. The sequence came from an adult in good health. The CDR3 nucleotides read TGTGCCAGCTCGATCCGGGACAGCAATCAGCCCCAGCATTTT. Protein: CASSIRDSNQPQHF. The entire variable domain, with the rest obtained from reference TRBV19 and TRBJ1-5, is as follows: DGGITQSPKYLFRKEGQNVTLSCEQNLNHDAMYWYRQDPGQGLRLIYYSQIVNDFQKGDIAEGYSVSREKKESFPLTVTSAQKNPTAFYLCASSIRDSNQPQHFGDGTRLSIL.